Listed here are 9 T cell receptor beta chains from one sample, sequenced in a study of shared clonotypes between healthy human individuals. Method: immunoSEQ multiplex PCR; TCRdb's copy keeps in-frame clones and lacks some. The profile covers a few million clones, with about 92% appearing a single time and 0.14% taken by the ten largest. Sample: naive CD4+ T cells sorted from blood. Described subset: CD45RA+ positively selected. Receptors originate from a man between 18 and 29 years old in good health.

This chain joins TRBV6-5 and TRBJ2-2, with 7 bases matching TRBD1. This CDR3 is built from 16 residues. V dropped 0 bases and J dropped 0; count of bases not matched to a gene: 1. Germline CDR1 is MNHEY and CDR2 is SVGAGI. CDR3 sequence reads: CASSYSDRANTGELFF. The CDR3 DNA reads TGTGCCAGCAGTTACTCTGACAGGGCGAACACCGGGGAGCTGTTTTTT.

Concerning this clone: A junction end diverges from the germline sequence, so it may reflect a read error. V is TRBV7-2 and J is TRBJ2-3; the D gene is possibly TRBD2 (5 bases). This CDR3 has 15 amino acids. CDR1 and CDR2 (germline): SGHTA, FQGNSA. As DNA, the CDR3 is TGTGCCAGCAGCCTAGCCTATACTAGCACAGATACGCAGTATTTT. Translated: CASSLAYTSTDTQYF.

The count of this clone is one. The rearrangement uses TRBV6-6 and TRBJ1-3; D is undetermined. Germline-derived CDR1 and CDR2 are MNHNY and SVGAGI (reference sequence). This CDR3 has 14 amino acids. Trimming took off 6 bases at V and 0 bases at J, with 9 bases between the two ends. The CDR3 nucleotides are TGTGCCAGCAGACTTATTTCCTCTGGAAACACCATATATTTT. Its protein product is CASRLISSGNTIYF.

This chain links TRBV28 with TRBJ2-7; 7 nucleotides agree with TRBD1. Germline CDR1 MDHEN, CDR2 SYDVKM. The CDR3 is 18 residues long. Losses at the gene ends were 3 bases for V and 4 bases for J; bases not matched to a gene: 18. In nucleotides, the CDR3 is TGTGCCAGCAGTTTTATATTGGGACAGACCGTTTTGGGGTACGAGCAGTACTTC. It translates to CASSFILGQTVLGYEQYF.

This clone appeared a single time. The chain carries TRBV2 and TRBJ2-2; a weak D match, TRBD2 (6 bases). Germline V gene data show CDR1 as SNHLY and CDR2 as FYNNEI. Trimming removed 7 bases from V and 3 bases from J, with 12 bases in between. This CDR3 is 14 amino acids long. The CDR3 DNA follows: TGTGCCAGCAAGGAGGGACGGGACACCGGGGAGCTGTTTTTT. Its translation is CASKEGRDTGELFF.

The chain links TRBV7-2 to TRBJ1-4; D ambiguous. Trimming took off 3 bases at V and 3 bases at J, with 8 bases between the two ends. CDR3 size: 14 residues. Germline lookup yields CDR1 SGHTA and CDR2 FQGNSA. This CDR3 is CASSFYGANEKLFF. CDR3 in DNA: TGTGCCAGCAGCTTTTATGGGGCTAATGAAAAACTGTTTTTT.

A remark on this clone: Additional DNA sequences in this sample encode the identical CDR3. V usage is TRBV19 and J usage is TRBJ1-5; D might be TRBD1 (5 bases). The V gene lost 6 bases and the J gene lost 4 bases, with 7 bases spanning the gap. Looked up from germline, CDR1 is LNHDA and CDR2 is SQIVND (reference sequence). The CDR3 extends over 12 amino acids. Here the CDR3 DNA reads TGTGCCAGTAGGAGGGGTAATCAGCCCCAGCATTTT. Amino acid sequence: CASRRGNQPQHF.

The chain combines TRBV7-9 with TRBJ2-7; the D gene is possibly TRBD1 (6 bases). This CDR3 is built from 15 residues. The V gene lost 4 bases and the J gene lost 2 bases, with 15 bases spanning the gap. Germline V gene sequence: CDR1 SEHNR, CDR2 FQNEAQ (reference sequence). The CDR3 loop reads CASSWARGSPYEQYF. As DNA, the CDR3 is TGTGCCAGCAGCTGGGCGAGGGGGAGCCCCTACGAGCAGTACTTC. The whole variable domain, filled in from reference TRBV7-9 and TRBJ2-7, reads DTGVSQNPRHKITKRGQNVTFRCDPISEHNRLYWYRQTLGQGPEFLTYFQNEAQLEKSRLLSDRFSAERPKGSFSTLEIQRTEQGDSAMYLCASSWARGSPYEQYFGPGTRLTVT.

The chain is built from TRBV30 and TRBJ1-6; possible D gene TRBD1, 6 bases. The CDR3 is 15 residues long. The germline gives CDR1 GTSNPN, CDR2 SVGIG (reference sequence). V lost 4 bases and J 4 bases, leaving 14 bases between the germline ends. The chain's CDR3 is CAWIPRGQYNSPLHF. The CDR3 DNA reads TGTGCCTGGATCCCCCGAGGACAGTATAATTCACCCCTCCACTTT.